The source of this T cell receptor (beta chain) is a study of blood T cells in healthy people across ages. Primers used in a second PCR of roughly 7 to 12 cycles were a sample-barcoded 5' primer and a J-beta primer mix. Using its own MiXCR run on the 5' RACE reads, TCRdb lists one record per CDR3 protein. The sample yields around 1,500,000 distinct CDR3 sequences, about 40% seen once. On this clonotype itself: Its antigen is not identified.

CDR1 is SGHAT, CDR2 FQDESV, per germline (reference sequence). There are 14 residues in the CDR3. V was pared by 3 bases and J by 5 bases, with 14 bases between. General study results and limits: It was the long-lived donors that had more naive CD4+ cells and higher diversity than aged donors. CMV infection status of these donors was not known. Underestimates were what the diversity estimates from one million T cells were considered to be.

The TCR originated in a woman younger than 30 in good health. Sequenced input: blood. This chain connects TRBV11-1 to TRBJ2-7; D not resolved. CDR3 DNA: TGTGCCAGCAGCTTTGGATCGTACTTGGACGAGCAGTACTTC. Its translation: CASSFGSYLDEQYF.